Following are 15 T cell receptor beta chains from one sample sequenced in a study of CD8 T cells in Susac syndrome. cDNA came from approximately 0.5 to 1 ug RNA primed by random hexamers. One entry per CDR3 protein results from TCRdb running MiXCR on the immunoSEQ multiplex PCR reads. The sample shows around 81,000 distinct CDR3 sequences, about 94% of them seen only once. Sequenced sample: CD8+ T cells from PBMCs. All receptors come from a human donor with Susac syndrome.

J is TRBJ2-7 and V is TRBV5-1; 8 bases agree with TRBD1. This CDR3 is 16 amino acids long. With V trimmed by 1 base and J by 0 bases, 6 bases remained unmatched. Germline CDR1 and CDR2: SGHRS and YFSETQ. Here the CDR3 reads CASSLFAGGFSYEQYF. The CDR3 DNA reads TGCGCCAGCAGCTTGTTCGCAGGGGGCTTCTCCTACGAGCAGTACTTC.

The V call is TRBV13, the J call TRBJ1-1, with 12 nucleotides matching TRBD1. J was trimmed by 5 bases and V by 3 bases; bases with no gene match: 7. CDR3 length: 16 residues. CDR1 and CDR2 (germline): PRHDT, FYEKMQ (reference sequence). The CDR3 bases are TGTGCCAGCAGCTTCGAAGGGACAGGGGGCTGGACTGAAGCTTTCTTT. Translated: CASSFEGTGGWTEAFF. Filled out from reference TRBV13 and TRBJ1-1, the complete variable domain reads AAGVIQSPRHLIKEKRETATLKCYPIPRHDTVYWYQQGPGQDPQFLISFYEKMQSDKGSIPDRFSAQQFSDYHSELNMSSLELGDSALYFCASSFEGTGGWTEAFFGQGTRLTVV.

The chain links TRBV6-5 to TRBJ2-1, with 8 bases aligning to TRBD2. Trimming removed 2 bases from V and 15 bases from J; junction bases left unmatched: 9. The germline CDR1 and CDR2 sequences are MNHEY and SVGAGI. CDR3 length equals 13 residues. CDR3 in DNA: TGTGCCAGCAGTTACGGTGATAGCGGGGATGCGTTCTTC. It translates to CASSYGDSGDAFF.

The chain links TRBV13 to TRBJ2-2; TRBD2 aligns across 7 bases. The CDR3 is 16 amino acids. Germline V CDR1 and CDR2: PRHDT, FYEKMQ (reference sequence). J gave up 1 base and V 3 bases, and 5 bases lay outside the gene matches. The CDR3 DNA is TGTGCCAGCAGCTTTCCTAGCGGAGGGAACACCGGGGAGCTGTTTTTT. Its translation is CASSFPSGGNTGELFF.

The table lists this clonotype with a count of one. The rearrangement uses TRBV7-3 and TRBJ2-3; unclear D gene. V lost 4 bases and J 0 bases, leaving 8 bases between the germline ends. CDR1 and CDR2 from the germline V gene are SGHTA and FQGTGA. This CDR3 comprises 14 residues. The CDR3 is CASSSISSTDTQYF. The CDR3 nucleotides are TGTGCCAGCAGCTCGATATCAAGCACAGATACGCAGTATTTT.

V gene TRBV5-1 combines with J gene TRBJ2-3; D uncertain. The CDR3 consists of 16 residues. The V gene's germline CDR1 is SGHRS and CDR2 YFSETQ. Trimming shortened V by 0 bases and J by 3 bases, and 14 bases separated the two germline ends. The CDR3 DNA is TGCGCCAGCAGCTTGGAGGGTTCCTATGGAACAGATACGCAGTATTTT. Translation gives CASSLEGSYGTDTQYF.

The chain employs TRBV29-1 and TRBJ2-2, with D possibly matching TRBD2 (6 bases). Germline assignment: CDR1 SQVTM and CDR2 ANQGSEA. This CDR3 region has 15 residues. Trimming stripped 7 bases from V and 1 base from J, with 16 bases between. The CDR3 sequence: CSASAGPLNTGELFF. Written as DNA, the CDR3 is TGCAGCGCTTCCGCGGGACCCTTGAACACCGGGGAGCTGTTTTTT.

V and J are TRBV5-6 and TRBJ2-5; D unresolved. This CDR3 has 15 residues. V lost 4 bases to trimming and J lost 5 bases, with 18 bases between them. Germline CDR1 SGHDT, CDR2 YYEEEE. The CDR3 sequence is CASSGWSNLRETQYF. The CDR3 bases are TGTGCCAGCAGCGGGTGGTCAAACCTTAGGGAGACCCAGTACTTC.

The J gene is TRBJ2-7, the V gene TRBV25-1; D call uncertain. Germline V gene sequence: CDR1 MGHDK, CDR2 SYGVNS. Trimming took 6 bases from V and 3 from J, leaving 6 bases between them. The CDR3 spans 11 residues. The CDR3 DNA is TGTGCCAGCAGGACGATCTACGAGCAGTACTTC. Translated: CASRTIYEQYF.

The rearrangement joins TRBV6-1 to TRBJ2-7; TRBD2 aligns across 9 bases. The CDR3 length is 17 residues. Per the germline V gene, CDR1 is MNHNS and CDR2 is SASEGT. J gave up 2 bases and V 5 bases, and 13 bases lay outside the gene matches. The CDR3 sequence: CASSPQSGTSFPYEQYF. CDR3 coding DNA: TGTGCCAGCAGTCCTCAATCCGGGACTAGCTTTCCCTACGAGCAGTACTTC.

The CDR3 region is CASRERQGSTHEQYF. CDR3 bases: TGTGCCAGCAGAGAAAGACAGGGAAGCACCCACGAGCAGTACTTC. This chain uses TRBV2 with TRBJ2-7, with 7 bases aligning to TRBD1. V was pared by 6 bases and J by 5 bases, with 13 bases of the junction left unmatched. The CDR3 length is 15 residues. Germline CDR1 SNHLY, CDR2 FYNNEI.

The rearrangement joins TRBV7-9 to TRBJ1-5, with 10 bases fitting TRBD1. Unmatched junction bases numbered 11, after V lost 4 bases and J lost 5 bases. The germline V gene encodes CDR1 SEHNR and CDR2 FQNEAQ (reference sequence). This CDR3 is 17 amino acids long. The CDR3 reads CASSSGTGARGDQPQHF. Written as DNA, the CDR3 is TGTGCCAGCAGCTCCGGGACAGGGGCCAGGGGAGATCAGCCCCAGCATTTT.

The chain is built from TRBV27 and TRBJ2-1; a possible D gene is TRBD1 (6 bases). Germline loops: CDR1 MNHEY, CDR2 SMNVEV (reference sequence). Trimming pared 4 bases from V and 2 bases from J, leaving 6 bases between. This CDR3 comprises 13 residues. Here the CDR3 reads CASSWTAYNEQFF. In DNA form, the CDR3 reads TGTGCCAGCAGTTGGACAGCCTACAATGAGCAGTTCTTC.

The count of this clonotype is one. The chain couples TRBV4-3 to TRBJ2-1; the match to TRBD1 covers 9 bases. Per germline, CDR1 LGHNA and CDR2 YSLEER. There are 14 residues in the CDR3. J lost 4 bases, V lost 5 bases, and 3 bases had no gene match. CDR3: CASSGDRVYNEQFF. The CDR3 DNA reads TGCGCCAGCAGCGGGGACAGGGTTTACAATGAGCAGTTCTTC.

This clonotype was recorded only once. The chain uses TRBV5-6 and TRBJ1-4, with a weak D call TRBD1 (6 bases). Germline V CDR1 and CDR2: SGHDT, YYEEEE. CDR3 length equals 15 residues. V was pared by 5 bases and J by 7 bases, with 18 bases between. The CDR3 spells CASRRTGTRVEKLFF. CDR3 sequence (DNA): TGTGCCAGCAGACGAACCGGGACAAGGGTTGAAAAACTGTTTTTT.